By its share, the clone carrying this T cell receptor (beta chain) is medium-sized. This CDR3 is 12 amino acids long. Germline-derived CDR1 and CDR2 are LNHDA and SQIVND (reference sequence). V lost 3 bases and J lost 7, with 9 bases in between. The data belong to a study of HIV-infected patients and healthy controls. About 500 ng RNA was reverse transcribed with alpha and beta constant-region primers. Alpha and beta chain libraries were made separately by chain-specific third strand synthesis with multiplexing indices. TCRdb re-derived calls from the 5' RACE reads in MiXCR, one entry per CDR3 protein. This table has under 15,000 distinct CDR3 sequences, 5.1% appearing once. All unsorted peripheral T cells were captured because whole blood was used without fractionation.

The V and J genes are TRBV19 and TRBJ1-2; D ambiguous. The source is an adult in good health. Sequences were obtained from blood. For the CDR3, the DNA is TGTGCCAGTAGTATCGAGAAAGGTGGCTACACCTTC. This codes for CASSIEKGGYTF.